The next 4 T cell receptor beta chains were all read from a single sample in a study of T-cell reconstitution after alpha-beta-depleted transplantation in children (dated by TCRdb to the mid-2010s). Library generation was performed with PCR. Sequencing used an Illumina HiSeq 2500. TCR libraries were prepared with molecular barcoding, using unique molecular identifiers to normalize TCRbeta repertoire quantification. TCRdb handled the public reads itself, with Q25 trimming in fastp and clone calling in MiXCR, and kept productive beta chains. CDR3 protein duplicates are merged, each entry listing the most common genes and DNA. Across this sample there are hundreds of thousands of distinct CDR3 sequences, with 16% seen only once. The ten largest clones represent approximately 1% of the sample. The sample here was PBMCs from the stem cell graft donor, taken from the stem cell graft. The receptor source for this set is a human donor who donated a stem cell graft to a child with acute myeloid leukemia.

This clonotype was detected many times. CDR3 coding DNA: TGCAGTGCGGGACAGGGGCGCGGCAATCAGCCCCAGCATTTT. It is translated as CSAGQGRGNQPQHF. J is TRBJ1-5 and V is TRBV20-1, with TRBD1 matching 10 bases. CDR1 is DFQATT, CDR2 SNEGSKA, per germline (reference sequence). Trimming at V came to 6 bases and at J to 2 bases, leaving 4 bases not matched to a gene. The CDR3 is 14 amino acids.

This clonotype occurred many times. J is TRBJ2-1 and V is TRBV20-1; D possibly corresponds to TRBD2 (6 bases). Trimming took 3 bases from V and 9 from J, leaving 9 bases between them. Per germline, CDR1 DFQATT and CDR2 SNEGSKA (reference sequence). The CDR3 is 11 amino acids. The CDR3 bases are TGCAGTGCTAGGGGGGGTTCTGAGCAGTTCTTC. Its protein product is CSARGGSEQFF.

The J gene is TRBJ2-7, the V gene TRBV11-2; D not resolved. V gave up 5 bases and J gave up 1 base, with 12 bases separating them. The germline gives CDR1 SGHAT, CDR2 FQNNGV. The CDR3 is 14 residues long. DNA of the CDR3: TGTGCCAGCAGCACATTAACACGGTCCTACGAGCAGTACGTC. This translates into CASSTLTRSYEQYV.

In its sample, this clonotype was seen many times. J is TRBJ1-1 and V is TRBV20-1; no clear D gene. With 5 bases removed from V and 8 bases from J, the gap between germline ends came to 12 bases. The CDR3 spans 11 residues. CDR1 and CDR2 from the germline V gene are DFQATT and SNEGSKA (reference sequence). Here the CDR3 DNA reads TGCAGTGCTGAGGACCGTTTAGAAGCTTTCTTT. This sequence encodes CSAEDRLEAFF.